Presented here are 16 T cell receptor beta chains from one specimen sequenced in a study of cytomegalovirus exposure and HLA in healthy donors. Both 60 Vbeta primers and 13 Jbeta primers went into the PCR. Repertoires were generated with immunoSEQ multiplex PCR, while TCRdb's copy carries only in-frame clones and drops some. The data show about 160,000 clones, about four fifths seen once. Material for sequencing was PBMCs. The origin of the receptors is a man in his fifties in good health and CMV-seropositive.

V and J are TRBV11-1 and TRBJ1-6; D is perhaps TRBD1 (5 bases). V lost 1 base and J lost 3, with 7 bases in between. Germline CDR1 SGHAT, CDR2 FQDESV (reference sequence). This CDR3 spans 15 amino acids. CDR3 sequence (DNA): TGTGCCAGCAGCTTAGAGGGGCACTATAATTCACCCCTCCACTTT. Protein product: CASSLEGHYNSPLHF.

The rearrangement joins TRBV30 to TRBJ2-4, with TRBD2 matching over 10 bases. The length of the CDR3 is 17 residues. Germline CDR1 reads GTSNPN; CDR2 reads SVGIG (reference sequence). V shed 3 bases, J shed 0 bases, and the junction held 8 bases outside the gene matches. CDR3 residues: CAWRALGLAEAKNIQYF. CDR3 bases: TGTGCCTGGAGGGCCCTCGGACTAGCGGAAGCCAAAAACATTCAGTACTTC.

This clone was seen only once. The chain is built from TRBV18 and TRBJ1-5, with D perhaps matching TRBD1 (6 bases). Per germline, CDR1 KGHSH and CDR2 LQKENI. The CDR3 consists of 14 residues. V was cut by 4 bases and J by 2 bases, with 9 bases left in between. The CDR3, as DNA: TGTGCCAGCTCACGGGGGGGCGGCAATCAGCCCCAGCATTTT. Protein: CASSRGGGNQPQHF.

The rearrangement links TRBV10-1 to TRBJ2-7, with D perhaps matching TRBD2 (5 bases). V dropped 4 bases and J dropped 2 bases, with 15 bases sitting between them. The CDR3 loop spans 15 amino acids. Germline V lookup: CDR1 WNHNN, CDR2 SYGVQD (reference sequence). CDR3 region: CASSAINGDPYEQYF. The CDR3 DNA reads as TGCGCCAGCAGTGCAATCAACGGGGATCCCTACGAGCAGTACTTC.

The rearrangement joins TRBV6-5 to TRBJ2-1, with TRBD2 as a possible D gene (6 bases). Trimming took 6 bases from V and 9 from J, leaving 9 bases between them. This CDR3 has 11 amino acids. Germline V lookup: CDR1 MNHEY, CDR2 SVGAGI. The CDR3 sequence: CASSMGGEQFF. The CDR3 DNA is TGTGCCAGCAGCATGGGGGGTGAGCAGTTCTTC.

The chain employs TRBV7-9 and TRBJ1-5; tentatively, D is TRBD1 (6 bases). Germline CDR1 and CDR2: SEHNR and FQNEAQ (reference sequence). The germline V and J ends were trimmed by 6 bases and 2 bases, with 8 bases remaining between them. The CDR3 runs to 13 residues. CDR3 in amino acids: CASSQGRNQPQHF. CDR3 nucleotides: TGTGCCAGCAGTCAGGGGCGCAATCAGCCCCAGCATTTT.

The chain joins TRBV29-1 to TRBJ2-1; TRBD1 agrees at 9 bases. J was trimmed by 2 bases and V by 3 bases; bases with no gene match: 5. This CDR3 contains 15 residues. CDR1 and CDR2 from the germline V gene are SQVTM and ANQGSEA. The CDR3 loop reads CSVETTGGPYNEQFF. The CDR3 DNA is TGCAGCGTTGAGACGACAGGGGGGCCCTACAATGAGCAGTTCTTC.

The chain links TRBV6-1 to TRBJ1-2; D call uncertain. V was cut by 0 bases and J by 5 bases, with 7 bases left in between. The germline V gene encodes CDR1 MNHNS and CDR2 SASEGT. The CDR3 runs to 13 residues. The CDR3 DNA is TGTGCCAGCAGTGAAGCGCTCGGGTATGGCTACACCTTC. Translated, it gives CASSEALGYGYTF.

V is TRBV7-2 and J is TRBJ1-1; D possibly corresponds to TRBD1 (5 bases). V shed 0 bases and J shed 10 bases, with 12 bases lying between them. The CDR3 extends over 13 amino acids. Germline CDR1 is SGHTA and CDR2 is FQGNSA. CDR3 region: CASSLAQGRAAFF. The CDR3 DNA follows: TGTGCCAGCAGCTTAGCCCAGGGTCGGGCAGCTTTCTTT.

The table lists this clone with a count of one. The chain is built from TRBV28 and TRBJ1-2; 7 bases line up with TRBD1. This CDR3 comprises 14 residues. Germline lookup yields CDR1 MDHEN and CDR2 SYDVKM. The junction had 7 bases not matched to a gene; V was cut back by 6 bases and J by 3 bases. CDR3 amino acids: CASSQQGRYYGYTF. The CDR3 DNA reads as TGTGCCAGCAGCCAACAGGGGCGGTACTATGGCTACACCTTC.

The rearrangement uses TRBV5-4 and TRBJ1-2; maybe TRBD1 (5 bases). The germline V and J ends were trimmed by 0 bases and 8 bases, with 17 bases remaining between them. CDR1 is SGHNT and CDR2 is YYREEE in the germline V gene (reference sequence). This CDR3 is built from 15 residues. CDR3 in amino acids: CASSLAGGEIEGYTF. CDR3 DNA: TGTGCCAGCAGCTTGGCTGGGGGGGAAATTGAGGGCTACACCTTC.

This sequence joins TRBV5-1 and TRBJ2-7; 10 bases map to TRBD1. Germline V gives CDR1 SGHRS, CDR2 YFSETQ. This CDR3 region has 15 residues. J lost 3 bases, V lost 1 base, and 4 bases had no gene match. The CDR3 DNA follows: TGCGCCAGCAGCTTGACGGGACAGGGGCTCTACGAGCAGTACTTC. Amino acid sequence: CASSLTGQGLYEQYF. The variable domain in full, with the rest retrieved from reference TRBV5-1 and TRBJ2-7, is KAGVTQTPRYLIKTRGQQVTLSCSPISGHRSVSWYQQTPGQGLQFLFEYFSETQRNKGNFPGRFSGRQFSNSRSEMNVSTLELGDSALYLCASSLTGQGLYEQYFGPGTRLTVT.

The chain uses TRBV5-6 and TRBJ2-7; D is ambiguous. Germline assignment: CDR1 SGHDT and CDR2 YYEEEE. This CDR3 spans 15 amino acids. V was pared by 0 bases and J by 0 bases, with 10 bases between. The CDR3 region is CASSLGVGSSYEQYF. As DNA, the CDR3 is TGTGCCAGCAGCTTGGGGGTGGGCAGCTCCTACGAGCAGTACTTC.

V usage is TRBV7-8 and J usage is TRBJ1-1; D ambiguous. Germline CDR1 is SGHVS and CDR2 is FQNEAQ. CDR3 length: 12 amino acids. With 3 bases removed from V and 3 bases from J, the gap between germline ends came to 5 bases. This chain's CDR3 is CASSLRDTEAFF. The CDR3 DNA follows: TGTGCCAGCAGCTTGAGGGACACTGAAGCTTTCTTT.

V is TRBV10-3 and J is TRBJ2-7; 8 positions agree with TRBD1. Germline CDR1 reads ENHRY; CDR2 reads SYGVKD. The CDR3 totals 13 residues. V shed 9 bases and J 0 bases; nucleotides not matched to a gene: 4. CDR3 loop: CAITDRDSYEQYF. In nucleotides, the CDR3 is TGTGCCATTACGGACAGGGACTCCTACGAGCAGTACTTC.

The chain has TRBV19 and TRBJ2-4; D gene ambiguous. The CDR3 loop spans 8 amino acids. Trimming removed 5 bases at V and 14 bases at J, with 4 bases between. CDR1 is LNHDA and CDR2 is SQIVND in the germline V gene (reference sequence). The CDR3 DNA is TGTGCCAGTAGTCTCGAGTACTTC. The encoded protein is CASSLEYF.